This TCR beta chain was found in a study of T cell responses to AZD1222 COVID-19 vaccine. Overall study: Timing groups of about 4 and about 12 weeks for second doses were pooled. Study results and caveats: Reports indicate that nearly half of spike-specific TCRs are directed at unmutated variant regions. A mostly white British donor set with more females was recruited, and clonal diversity was possibly underestimated. The span of vaccine-associated CD4 TCRs extended across spike, with dominance at 160-218 and 743-854.

Of note for this clone: Antigen unknown.

Clones were sequenced by immunoSEQ multiplex PCR, and TCRdb holds only the in-frame ones, with some missing. The sample includes some 100,000 clones, around nine tenths of them seen just once. The specimen comprised peripheral blood, sampled on day 0 of AZD1222 vaccination. The clonotype comes from an adult in good health.

CDR3 DNA sequence: TGTGCCAGCAGCCTCGGGACAGCCGGGGAGCTGTTTTTT. Translated, it gives CASSLGTAGELFF. The V call is TRBV7-3, the J call TRBJ2-2, with 7 bases fitting TRBD1. V trimming: 5 bases; J trimming: 6 bases; junction bases outside the gene matches: 3. The CDR3 has 13 amino acids. The germline CDR1 and CDR2 sequences are SGHTA and FQGTGA.